The source of this TCR beta chain is a study of long-term antiretroviral therapy in people with HIV (dated by TCRdb to the early 2020s). Broadly, across the study: The earliest samples were collected roughly a decade before the 2015 WHO recommendation for immediate ART, at a time when ART was usually postponed until CD4 counts fell. Whether ART initiation and durable HIV suppression were associated with changes in peripheral blood TRB repertoire composition and diversity was tested in a retrospective serial study. From 25 to 30 adults with confirmed HIV infection, the cohort provided 150 to 200 cryopreserved PBMC samples, gathered serially across a mean of approximately six years (range 1-12). About 35% of the 30 participants with HIV were female. No cross-contamination during QIAcube processing was shown when test extractions of a monoclonal T-cell line were performed alongside approximately 32 polyclonal samples.

Of note for this clone: Its antigen is still unknown. No much larger clone is present one base from it, and per-base qualities are unavailable.

The full study reports these points: ART initiation was associated with a significant increase in TRB diversity, but diversity stayed significantly below transplant donor controls even after long-term ART. CDR3 length ranges in HIV repertoires were narrower than in controls, and network structure suggested an antigen-experienced repertoire with only a slight naive shift after ART. Limited PBMC availability meant only the TCR beta chain was sequenced, without alpha chain pairing. Because pre-ART samples had limited cell numbers, profiling was done on unsorted PBMC rather than on sorted CD4+ and CD8+ T cells. Expanded TRB clones identified before ART initiation dominated the repertoire across all time points, though the dominance fluctuated and decreased in many PLHIV after ART. No data were available on ART adherence, viral resistance or therapy changes, limiting inferences about post-ART repertoire changes. The samples were dated from about 2004 to 2018, and the ART regimens that were used may be less effective than current ART regimens.

Sequencing of the TRB variable region was done with the immunoSEQ hsTCRB v3.0 assay at survey level resolution. TRB sequencing targeted a depth of about 40,000-55,000 T-cell genomes per sample. Pooled TRB libraries were sequenced on an Illumina MiSeq with a v3 150-cycle kit. The study's processing was this. Repertoire analysis ran in R within a reproducible Nextflow workflow covering QC, data transformation and analysis. LymphoSeq2, an R package for exploring AIRR-Seq data, was used to implement the custom analyses. A few samples that yielded fewer than 5000 total TRB sequences were excluded, so that 200 or so HIV repertoires were analyzed. Among the roughly 190 retained HIV repertoires, approximately 57 were collected before ART initiation and some 130 were collected after ART initiation. Repertoires were downsampled to 5000 TRB nucleotide sequences, and summary statistics were averaged over 100 downsampling iterations. The analysis kept only TRB sequences whose CDR3 regions were at least seven amino acids long. Two measures captured diversity: a Shannon entropy-derived clonality score and the Gini coefficient. In the repertoire networks, any two of the top 5000 CDR3 amino acid sequences were connected whenever the two sequences differed by an edit distance of one. Antigen specificity groups and MHC restriction were predicted for TRB CDR3 amino acid sequences with GLIPH2. Known CMV, EBV, HIV or tissue antigen associations were flagged by matching CDR3 amino acid sequences against VDJdb and McPAS-TCR. Pre-ART, post-ART and control groups were compared with Wilcoxon signed-rank tests and Holm-Bonferroni correction. TCRdb took this table from immuneACCESS and kept in-frame rearrangements with V and J called. Such tables lack part of the clones; where checked against another copy, unresolved V genes explain under half of the gap, and the rest is unexplained. The DNA gave D and trimming, while V, J and clone size come from that table. Counted in this sample were 45,000 or so clones; about 94% of them appeared once. Of the sample, around 2% falls within the top ten clones.

Participants were included only if at least one PBMC sample before ART initiation and at least two post-ART samples were available. Every participant with HIV received treatment in the United States of America. Before DNA extraction, cryopreserved samples of about 0.95-10 million PBMC were thawed and washed. At the time of the earliest PBMC sample, participants with HIV were aged between about 20 and 54 years. PBMC samples were contributed by each participant from 1-4 timepoints before ART initiation and 2-8 timepoints after ART initiation, with a median of 7 samples. For every participant, serial HIV viral load, CD4+ T-cell count, ART history and demographic data were obtained. Using a Qiagen kit on a QIAcube, genomic DNA was extracted from unsorted PBMC, with samples processed in batches of 12. The sample here was unsorted PBMCs, taken around 9.2 years after starting antiretroviral therapy. The sequence was collected from a man under 40 with HIV.

The DNA is TGTGCCAGCAGTTACTCGGGCGGCTATGGCTACACCTTC. Its protein is CASSYSGGYGYTF. Here the chain combines TRBV6-5 and TRBJ1-2; the D gene lacks a confident call. V is cut by 0 bases and J by 4 bases, and the space between the germline ends is 6 bases. Per the germline V gene, MNHEY is the CDR1 and SVGAGI is the CDR2. From the cysteine through the phenylalanine, the CDR3 covers 13 amino acids. Here the CDR3 DNA is all that survives: 39 bases in frame from base 1.